This record covers a single TCR beta chain. This entry belongs to a study of blood T cell repertoires in COVID-19. Study context: Samples of COVID-19 (acute and convalescent) were obtained from the United States, Italy and Spain. T cells, B-cell-depleted T cells, or PBMCs supplied cDNA or gDNA.

CDR3 length: 14 residues. Germline CDR1 and CDR2: SGHAT and FQNNGV. Between the trimmed V and J ends, which lost 5 bases and 4 bases, there was a span of 14 bases. Source study methods: Amplification of reference gene primers was used by the study to estimate nucleated cell counts. Method: immunoSEQ multiplex PCR; TCRdb's copy keeps in-frame clones and lacks some. The V and J calls and clone size come from that table; D and trimming were worked out from the DNA. The sample carries around 150,000 clones, 90% to 95% recorded once. Sequencing was carried out using peripheral blood. The V call is TRBV11-2, the J call TRBJ1-1; D possibly corresponds to TRBD1 (6 bases). The TCR sequence derives from a woman between 50 and 59 years old with acute or convalescent COVID-19. The CDR3 nucleotides read TGTGCCAGCAGCCCCCAGGGGTCGGGCACTGAAGCTTTCTTT. It codes for CASSPQGSGTEAFF.